The following is a TCR beta chain sequence with its context. The junction does not match germline at one end; this may be a read error. Seattle cases were enrolled at active infection and followed longitudinally. Assay: immunoSEQ multiplex PCR; the TCRdb copy retains only in-frame clones and omits some. Of 300,000 to 350,000 clones listed, around 90% are singletons. These data belong to a study of blood T cell repertoires in COVID-19. Turning to the study itself: Sites across the United States, Italy and Spain contributed samples from acute and convalescent COVID-19. In each case, the material was cDNA or gDNA derived from T cells, B-cell-depleted T cells, or PBMCs.

The CDR3 runs to 16 residues. Germline CDR1 and CDR2: SEHNR and FQNEAQ (reference sequence). The sequence came from a young woman with COVID-19, enrolled during active disease. The chain recombines TRBV7-9 with TRBJ2-5, with 8 bases fitting TRBD2. Sequenced material: peripheral blood. The CDR3 nucleotides read TGTGCCAGCAGCTTAGTTGGGACTAGTATACAAGGGACCCAGTACTTC. This encodes CASSLVGTSIQGTQYF.